This TCR beta chain is from a study of CD8 T cells in Susac syndrome. V lost 7 bases to trimming and J lost 7 bases, with 17 bases between them. From germline, CDR1 is SNHLY and CDR2 FYNNEI. The CDR3 is 14 amino acids. The study sequenced TCR beta in blood CD8+ and CD4+ T cells. Negative isolation yielded CD4+ and CD8+ T cells, and FACS enriched TEMRA cells. An input of about 0.5 to 1 ug of RNA was subjected to reverse transcription using random hexamers. TCR beta CDR3 was amplified by immunoSEQ covering 54 Vbeta and 13 Jbeta. TCRdb used MiXCR to reprocess the immunoSEQ multiplex PCR reads, holding one entry per CDR3 protein. The sample consists of 150,000 or so distinct CDR3 sequences, 94% of them appearing once.

This chain links TRBV2 with TRBJ1-5; possibly TRBD1 for D (6 bases). The origin of this receptor is a human donor with multiple sclerosis. The sample comprised CD4+ T cells from PBMCs. As DNA, the CDR3 is TGTGCCAGCACCCGAGGGGGGGAAAGACAGCCCCAGCATTTT. Translation: CASTRGGERQPQHF.